This T cell receptor (beta chain) comes out of a study of T cell repertoires in cytomegalovirus infection. At the level of the study: Matching HLA type and CMV infection were both indicated by public TCR beta signatures. Study-level points and caveats: The study found HLA-C-restricted CMV-specific TCR beta clonotypes dominating the ex vivo response.

With respect to this clonotype: The antigen is undetermined.

Germline assignment: CDR1 SQVTM and CDR2 ANQGSEA. The CDR3 is 12 amino acids. V was pared by 1 base and J by 6 bases, with 7 bases between. TCRdb used MiXCR to reprocess the reads, holding one entry per CDR3 protein. The table records roughly 45,000 distinct CDR3 sequences, approximately 22% of them present only once. This chain links TRBV29-1 with TRBJ2-4; no clear D. The specimen sequenced was PBMCs, sequenced either directly or after in vitro stimulation (not recorded which). The clonotype comes from a human donor in good health (CMV status not recorded). Some clones in this sample may be carry-over from other donors' samples. The CDR3 coding sequence is TGCAGCGTTGAAGCGGGTCCAAACATTCAGTACTTC. It is translated as CSVEAGPNIQYF.